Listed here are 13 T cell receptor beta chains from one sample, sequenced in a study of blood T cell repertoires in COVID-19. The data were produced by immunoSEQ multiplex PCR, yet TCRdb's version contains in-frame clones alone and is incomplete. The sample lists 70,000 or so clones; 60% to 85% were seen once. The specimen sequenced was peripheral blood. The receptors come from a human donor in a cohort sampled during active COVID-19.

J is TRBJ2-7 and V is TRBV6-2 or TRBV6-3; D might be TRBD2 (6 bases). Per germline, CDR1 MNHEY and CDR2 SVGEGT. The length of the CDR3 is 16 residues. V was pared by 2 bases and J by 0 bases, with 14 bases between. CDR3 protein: CASSYPPGESSYEQYF. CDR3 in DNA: TGTGCCAGCAGTTACCCGCCGGGGGAGAGCTCCTACGAGCAGTACTTC.

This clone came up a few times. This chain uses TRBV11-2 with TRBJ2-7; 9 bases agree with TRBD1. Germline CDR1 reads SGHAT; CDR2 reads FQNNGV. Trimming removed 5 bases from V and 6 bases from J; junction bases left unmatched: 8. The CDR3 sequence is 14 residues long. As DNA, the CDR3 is TGTGCCAGCAGCCCGGAGACAGGGGGTGGCGAGCAGTACTTC. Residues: CASSPETGGGEQYF.

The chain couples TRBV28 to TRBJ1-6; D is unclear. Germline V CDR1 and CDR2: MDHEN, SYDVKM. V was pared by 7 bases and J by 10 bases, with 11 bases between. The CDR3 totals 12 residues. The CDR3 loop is CASTLPHSPLHF. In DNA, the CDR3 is TGTGCCAGCACCCTACCCCACTCACCCCTCCACTTT.

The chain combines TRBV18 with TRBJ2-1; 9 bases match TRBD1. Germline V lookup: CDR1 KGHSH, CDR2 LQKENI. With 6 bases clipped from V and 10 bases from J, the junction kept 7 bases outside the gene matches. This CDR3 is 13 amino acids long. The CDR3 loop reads CASSEQGAREQFF. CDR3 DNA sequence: TGTGCCAGCTCCGAACAGGGGGCAAGGGAGCAGTTCTTC.

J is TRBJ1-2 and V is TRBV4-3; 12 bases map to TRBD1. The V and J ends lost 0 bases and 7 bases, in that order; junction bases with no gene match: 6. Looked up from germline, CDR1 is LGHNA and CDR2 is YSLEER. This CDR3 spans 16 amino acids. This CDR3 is CASSQDVGQGALGYTF. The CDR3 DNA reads TGCGCCAGCAGCCAAGATGTGGGACAGGGGGCGCTTGGCTACACCTTC.

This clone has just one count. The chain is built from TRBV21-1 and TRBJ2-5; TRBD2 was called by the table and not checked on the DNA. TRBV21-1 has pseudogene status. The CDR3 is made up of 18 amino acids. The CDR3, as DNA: TGTGCCAGCAGCATTTCCATACTACTAGCGGGAGAGAAAGAGACCCAGTACTTC. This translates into CASSISILLAGEKETQYF.

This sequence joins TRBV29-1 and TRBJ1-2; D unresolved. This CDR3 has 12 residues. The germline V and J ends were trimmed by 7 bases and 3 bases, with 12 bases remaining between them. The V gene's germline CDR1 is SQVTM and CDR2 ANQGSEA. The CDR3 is CSADDIDYGYTF. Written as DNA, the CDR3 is TGCAGCGCCGATGACATAGACTATGGCTACACCTTC.

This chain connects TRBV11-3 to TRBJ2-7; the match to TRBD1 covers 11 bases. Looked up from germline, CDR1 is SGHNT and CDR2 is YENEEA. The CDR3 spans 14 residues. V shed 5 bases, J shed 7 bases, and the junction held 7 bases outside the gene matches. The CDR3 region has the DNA TGTGCCAGCAGCCCCCGGACAGGGGGCGGGGAGCAGTACTTC. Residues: CASSPRTGGGEQYF.

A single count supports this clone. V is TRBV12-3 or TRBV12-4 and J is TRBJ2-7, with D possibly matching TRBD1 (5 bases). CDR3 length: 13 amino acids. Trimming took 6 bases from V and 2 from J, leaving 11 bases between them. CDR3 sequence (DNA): TGTGCCAGCAGCCTAGACAGAGCCTACGAGCAGTACTTC. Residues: CASSLDRAYEQYF.

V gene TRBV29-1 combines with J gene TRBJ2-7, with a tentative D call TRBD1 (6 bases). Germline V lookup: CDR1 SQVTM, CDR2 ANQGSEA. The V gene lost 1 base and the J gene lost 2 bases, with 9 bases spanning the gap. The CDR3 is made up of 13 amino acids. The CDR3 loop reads CSVEVDRAYEQYF. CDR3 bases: TGCAGCGTTGAAGTGGACAGAGCCTACGAGCAGTACTTC.

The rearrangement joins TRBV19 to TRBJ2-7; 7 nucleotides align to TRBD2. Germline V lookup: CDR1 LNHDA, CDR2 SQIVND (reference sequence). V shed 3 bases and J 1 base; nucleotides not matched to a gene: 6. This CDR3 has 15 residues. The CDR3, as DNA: TGTGCCAGTAGTATCGCGGGGGATCGGTCCTACGAGCAGTACTTC. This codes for CASSIAGDRSYEQYF.

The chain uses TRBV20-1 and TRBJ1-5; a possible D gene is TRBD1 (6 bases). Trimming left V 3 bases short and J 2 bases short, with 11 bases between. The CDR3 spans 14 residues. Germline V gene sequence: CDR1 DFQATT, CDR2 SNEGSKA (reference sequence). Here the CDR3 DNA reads TGCAGTGCTAGTCGGGGGGCTGGCAATCAGCCCCAGCATTTT. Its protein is CSASRGAGNQPQHF.

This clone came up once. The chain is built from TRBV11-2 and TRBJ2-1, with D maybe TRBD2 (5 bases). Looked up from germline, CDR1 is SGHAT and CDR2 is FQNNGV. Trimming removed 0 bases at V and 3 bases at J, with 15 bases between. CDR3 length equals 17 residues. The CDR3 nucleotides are TGTGCCAGCAGCTTAGATTCGCCGGGAAGCTTCTACAATGAGCAGTTCTTC. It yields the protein CASSLDSPGSFYNEQFF.